This TCR beta chain was sequenced during a study of type 1 regulatory T cells. Overall study: T-allo10 is a Tr1-enriched, alloantigen-specific CD4 T cell product made in vitro.

CDR3 length: 17 amino acids. Per germline, CDR1 SGHRS and CDR2 YFSETQ. V shed 0 bases and J shed 4 bases, with 18 bases lying between them. MiXCR was run by TCRdb on the reads, yielding one entry per CDR3 protein. The sample lists about 18,000 distinct CDR3 sequences; more than 8.5% were seen once. This clonotype is termed medium-sized (0.01 to 0.1%). Sequenced sample: CD4+ T cells, either the whole sample or a sorted fraction (not recorded which). The clonotype comes from a human donor in good health. This sequence joins TRBV5-1 and TRBJ2-3; D may be TRBD2 (6 bases). CDR3 sequence: CASSLGRVGRTADTQYF. The CDR3 DNA sequence: TGCGCCAGCAGCTTGGGTCGGGTCGGGAGAACGGCAGATACGCAGTATTTT. Looking up the rest from reference TRBV5-1 and TRBJ2-3 gives the full variable domain: KAGVTQTPRYLIKTRGQQVTLSCSPISGHRSVSWYQQTPGQGLQFLFEYFSETQRNKGNFPGRFSGRQFSNSRSEMNVSTLELGDSALYLCASSLGRVGRTADTQYFGPGTRLTVL.